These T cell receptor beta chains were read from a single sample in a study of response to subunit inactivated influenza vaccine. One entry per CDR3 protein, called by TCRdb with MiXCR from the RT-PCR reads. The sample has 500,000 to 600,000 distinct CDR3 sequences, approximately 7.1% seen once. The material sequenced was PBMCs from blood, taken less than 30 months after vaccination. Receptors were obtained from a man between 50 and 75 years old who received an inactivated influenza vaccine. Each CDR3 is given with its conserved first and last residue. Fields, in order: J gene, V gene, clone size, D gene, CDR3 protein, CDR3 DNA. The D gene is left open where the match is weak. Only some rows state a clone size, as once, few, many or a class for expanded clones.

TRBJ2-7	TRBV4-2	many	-	CASRPSTGRGFYEQYF	TGTGCCAGCAGGCCAAGTACGGGACGCGGCTTCTACGAGCAGTACTTC
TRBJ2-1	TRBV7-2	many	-	CASSSTPSSYNEQFF	TGTGCCAGCAGCTCCACTCCTAGCTCCTACAATGAGCAGTTCTTC
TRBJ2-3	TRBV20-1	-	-	CSARDGSGGAQYF	TGCAGTGCTAGAGATGGATCTGGTGGAGCGCAGTATTTT
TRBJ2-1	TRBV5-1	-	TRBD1	CASSAGQGRDEQFF	TGCGCCAGCAGCGCGGGACAGGGGAGGGATGAGCAGTTCTTC
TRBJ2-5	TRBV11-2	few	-	CASSSSPTAQYF	TGTGCCAGCAGCTCGTCTCCCACGGCCCAGTACTTC
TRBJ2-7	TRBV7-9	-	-	CASSLGGADYEQYF	TGTGCCAGCAGCTTAGGCGGGGCCGACTACGAGCAGTACTTC
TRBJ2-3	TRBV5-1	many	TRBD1	CASSHGDRGESDTQYF	TGCGCCAGCAGCCACGGCGACAGGGGCGAATCAGATACGCAGTATTTT
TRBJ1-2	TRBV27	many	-	CASSRRQEDYGYTF	TGTGCCAGCAGCAGAAGACAGGAAGACTATGGCTACACCTTC
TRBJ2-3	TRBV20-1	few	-	CSARRGPNTDTQYF	TGCAGTGCTAGAAGGGGCCCAAATACAGATACGCAGTATTTT
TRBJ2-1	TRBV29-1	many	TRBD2	CSVEGTSGNEQFF	TGCAGCGTTGAAGGGACTAGCGGGAATGAGCAGTTCTTC
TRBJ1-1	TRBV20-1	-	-	CSARIGGADTEAFF	TGCAGTGCTAGGATAGGGGGGGCGGACACTGAAGCTTTCTTT
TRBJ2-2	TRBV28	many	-	CASSVVVGELFF	TGTGCCAGCAGTGTGGTGGTCGGGGAGCTGTTTTTT
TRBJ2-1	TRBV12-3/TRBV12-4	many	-	CASSSRGGGSYNEQFF	TGTGCCAGCAGTTCCCGCGGGGGCGGGTCCTACAATGAGCAGTTCTTC
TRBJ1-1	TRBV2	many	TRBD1	CASYRGNTEAFF	TGTGCCAGTTACAGGGGTAACACTGAAGCTTTCTTT
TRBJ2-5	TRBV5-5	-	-	CASSLARGFQETQYF	TGTGCCAGCAGCTTGGCCAGGGGTTTCCAAGAGACCCAGTACTTC
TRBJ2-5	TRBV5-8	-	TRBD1	CASSLPGQGIEETQYF	TGTGCCAGCAGCCTGCCGGGACAGGGTATTGAGGAGACCCAGTACTTC
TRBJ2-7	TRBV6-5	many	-	CASSYLGGQYF	TGTGCCAGCAGTTACCTAGGGGGGCAGTACTTC